This TCR beta chain was sequenced for a study of Ad26.COV2.S vaccination and SARS-CoV-2 variants. The wider study: Ad26.COV2.S arm of COV1001 included the donor. Ad26.COV2.S, an intramuscular injection, was given once or twice 56 days apart.

Stated treatment: about 20 received Ad26.COV2.S at low or high dose, single or two shots; several received placebo; per-sample allocation not given. Day 63 following the first vaccine or placebo injection was when the samples were taken. SARS-CoV-2 spike from the Wuhan strain was encoded by the vaccine, an Ad26 vector. Whole-study findings and limits: The TCR breadth and depth analyses may have understated or missed part of the total T cell responses.

Sequenced by immunoSEQ multiplex PCR; TCRdb stores in-frame clones only, minus some. The sample gives about half a million clones, roughly nine tenths of which show up once; 1.7% is in the top ten. In regard to this clone: What it binds is unknown.

This TCR was sampled from a person aged 18-65 years who received the Ad26.COV2.S COVID-19 vaccine or a placebo. Specimen: peripheral blood, collected in a trial of Ad26.COV2.S vaccine versus placebo.

The CDR3 region has the DNA TGTGCCAGCAGCCTGACGGGGGATGAGCAGTTCTTC. Its protein product is CASSLTGDEQFF. This chain connects TRBV9 to TRBJ2-1; tentative D call: TRBD2 (6 bases). CDR1 and CDR2 (germline): SGDLS, YYNGEE. The CDR3 extends over 12 amino acids. Trimming stripped 4 bases from V and 8 bases from J, with 10 bases between.